This entry describes one TCR beta chain. Here immunoSEQ multiplex PCR was the method, and the copy in TCRdb shows in-frame clones only, minus some. The sample has a few hundred thousand clones; around 86% are singletons. The data originate from a study of blood T cell repertoires in COVID-19. Trimming at V came to 3 bases and at J to 2 bases, leaving 4 bases not matched to a gene. The CDR3 extends over 15 amino acids. Germline V lookup: CDR1 SGHVS, CDR2 FQNEAQ. This sequence originates from a man aged 35 to 55 who had recovered from COVID-19. Sequences were obtained from PBMCs or T cells enriched from blood (not recorded which). This chain joins TRBV7-8 and TRBJ1-1, with 9 nucleotides matching TRBD1. The CDR3 region has the DNA TGTGCCAGCAGCTTCCGGACAGGGGATAACACTGAAGCTTTCTTT. Protein product: CASSFRTGDNTEAFF. Full variable domain (remainder filled in from reference TRBV7-8 and TRBJ1-1): GAGVSQSPRYKVAKRGQDVALRCDPISGHVSLFWYQQALGQGPEFLTYFQNEAQLDKSGLPSDRFFAERPEGSVSTLKIQRTQQEDSAVYLCASSFRTGDNTEAFFGQGTRLTVV.